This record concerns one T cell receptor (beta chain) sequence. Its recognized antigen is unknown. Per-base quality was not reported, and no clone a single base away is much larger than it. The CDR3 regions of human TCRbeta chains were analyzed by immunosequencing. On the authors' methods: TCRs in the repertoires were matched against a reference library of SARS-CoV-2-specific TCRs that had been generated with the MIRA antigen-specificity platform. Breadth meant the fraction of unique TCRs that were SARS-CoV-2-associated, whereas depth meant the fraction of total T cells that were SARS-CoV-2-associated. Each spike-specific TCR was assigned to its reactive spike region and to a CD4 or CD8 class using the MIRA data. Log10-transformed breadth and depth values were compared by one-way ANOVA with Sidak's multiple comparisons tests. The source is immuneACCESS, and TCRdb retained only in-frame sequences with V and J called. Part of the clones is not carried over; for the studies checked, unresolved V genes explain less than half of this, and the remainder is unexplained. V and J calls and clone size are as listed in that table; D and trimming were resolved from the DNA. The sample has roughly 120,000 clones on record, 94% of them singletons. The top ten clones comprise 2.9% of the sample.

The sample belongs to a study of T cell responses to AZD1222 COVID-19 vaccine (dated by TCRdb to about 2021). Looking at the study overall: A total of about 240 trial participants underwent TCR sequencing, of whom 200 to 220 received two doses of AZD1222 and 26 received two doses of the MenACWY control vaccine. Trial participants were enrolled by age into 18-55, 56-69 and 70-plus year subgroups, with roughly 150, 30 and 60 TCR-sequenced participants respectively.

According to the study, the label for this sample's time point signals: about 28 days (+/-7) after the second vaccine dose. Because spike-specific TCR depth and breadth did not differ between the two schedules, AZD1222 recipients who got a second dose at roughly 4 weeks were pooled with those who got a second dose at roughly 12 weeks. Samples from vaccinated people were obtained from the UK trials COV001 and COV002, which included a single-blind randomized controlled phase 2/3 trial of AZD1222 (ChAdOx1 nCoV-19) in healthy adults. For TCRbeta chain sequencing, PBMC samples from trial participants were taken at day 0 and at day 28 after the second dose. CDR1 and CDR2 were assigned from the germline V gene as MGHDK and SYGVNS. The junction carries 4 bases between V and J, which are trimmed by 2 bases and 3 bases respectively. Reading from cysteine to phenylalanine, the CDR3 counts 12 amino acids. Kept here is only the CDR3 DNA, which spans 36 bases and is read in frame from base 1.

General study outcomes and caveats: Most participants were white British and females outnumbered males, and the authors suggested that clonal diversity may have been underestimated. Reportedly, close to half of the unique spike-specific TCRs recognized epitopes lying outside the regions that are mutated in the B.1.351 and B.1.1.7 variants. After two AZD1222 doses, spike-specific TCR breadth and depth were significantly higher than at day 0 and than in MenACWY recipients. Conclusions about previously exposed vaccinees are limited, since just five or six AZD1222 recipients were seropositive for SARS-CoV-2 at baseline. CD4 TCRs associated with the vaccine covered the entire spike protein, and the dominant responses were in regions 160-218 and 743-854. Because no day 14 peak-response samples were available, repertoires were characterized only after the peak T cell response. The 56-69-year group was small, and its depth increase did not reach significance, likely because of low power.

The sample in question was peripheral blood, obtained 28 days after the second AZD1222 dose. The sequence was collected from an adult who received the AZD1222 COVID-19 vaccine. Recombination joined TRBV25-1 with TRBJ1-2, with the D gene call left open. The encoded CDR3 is CASSEGDYGYTF. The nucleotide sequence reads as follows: TGTGCCAGCAGTGAAGGGGACTATGGCTACACCTTC.